This TCR beta chain was captured in a study of blood T cell repertoires in COVID-19. CDR3 length: 13 amino acids. Between the trimmed V and J ends, which lost 6 bases and 4 bases, there was a span of 13 bases. Germline V gene lookup returns CDR1 SGHRS and CDR2 YFSETQ. Sequencing used immunoSEQ multiplex PCR; TCRdb keeps in-frame clones, though not all of them. The table has more than 300,000 clones, approximately 89% seen once. The chain is built from TRBV5-1 and TRBJ1-1; D uncertain. Sequenced: PBMCs or T cells enriched from blood (not recorded which). The TCR was taken from a woman aged 35 to 49 who had been exposed to COVID-19. CDR3 sequence: CASTKSHGTEAFF. DNA of the CDR3: TGCGCCAGCACCAAATCCCACGGCACTGAAGCTTTCTTT.